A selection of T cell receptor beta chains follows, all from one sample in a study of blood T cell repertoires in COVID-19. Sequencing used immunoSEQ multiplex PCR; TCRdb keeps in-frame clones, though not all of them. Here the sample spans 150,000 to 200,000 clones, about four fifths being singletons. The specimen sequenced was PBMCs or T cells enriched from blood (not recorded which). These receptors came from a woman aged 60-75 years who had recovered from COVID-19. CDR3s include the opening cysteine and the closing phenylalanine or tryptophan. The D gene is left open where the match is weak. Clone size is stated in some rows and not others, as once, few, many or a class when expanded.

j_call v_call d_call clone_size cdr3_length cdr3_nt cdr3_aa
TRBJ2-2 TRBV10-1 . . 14 TGCGCCAGCAGTGATGAGGGTTCGGCCGGGGAGCTGTTTTTT CASSDEGSAGELFF
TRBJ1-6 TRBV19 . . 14 TGTGCCAGTAGTATGGGCAGGGTGGTGGATCCCCTCCACTTT CASSMGRVVDPLHF
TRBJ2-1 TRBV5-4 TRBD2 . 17 TGTGCCAGCAGCTTAGCGGGGGGGACCCGCTCCTACAATGAGCAGTTCTTC CASSLAGGTRSYNEQFF
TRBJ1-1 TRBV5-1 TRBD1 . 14 TGCGCCAGCAGCCCCGGGACAGGGATCACTGAAGCTTTCTTT CASSPGTGITEAFF
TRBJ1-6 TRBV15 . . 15 TGTGCCACCAGCATCAGGGGTCAAACTAATTCACCCCTCCACTTT CATSIRGQTNSPLHF
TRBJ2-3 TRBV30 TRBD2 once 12 TGTGCCTCTCGGGGGGACACAGATACGCAGTATTTT CASRGDTDTQYF
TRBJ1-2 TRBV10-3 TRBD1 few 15 TGTGCCATCAGTGGGCGGACAGGGGGCGACTATGGCTACACCTTC CAISGRTGGDYGYTF
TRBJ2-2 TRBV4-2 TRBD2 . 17 TGTGCCAGCAGCCCGGGACTAGCGGGGGAGTACACCGGGGAGCTGTTTTTT CASSPGLAGEYTGELFF
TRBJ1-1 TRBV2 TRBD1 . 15 TGTGCCAGCAGGGACCGGACAGGGTTGAACACTGAAGCTTTCTTT CASRDRTGLNTEAFF
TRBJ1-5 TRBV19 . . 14 TGTGCCAGTAGTACGAAGACAGGTTATCAGCCCCAGCATTTT CASSTKTGYQPQHF
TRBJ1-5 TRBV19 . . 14 TGTGCCAGTACTTTTGCGACAGAGAATCAGCCCCAGCATTTT CASTFATENQPQHF
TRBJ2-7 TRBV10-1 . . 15 TGCGCCAGCAGTGAGTCTGTAGACAGATACTACGAGCAGTACTTC CASSESVDRYYEQYF
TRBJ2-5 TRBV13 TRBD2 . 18 TGTGCCAGCAGCCCCGGACTAGCGGGGGGAGACTACCAAGAGACCCAGTACTTC CASSPGLAGGDYQETQYF
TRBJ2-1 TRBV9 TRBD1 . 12 TGTGCCAGCAGCGTAGCGGGACAGTCCTTAGTCTTC CASSVAGQSLVF
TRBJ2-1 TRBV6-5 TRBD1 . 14 TGTGCCAGCAGTCCAAACAGGGGGCGGGATGAGCAGTTCTTC CASSPNRGRDEQFF
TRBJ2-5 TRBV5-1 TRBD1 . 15 TGCGCCAGCAGCTTGGGGACAGGGCTCCAAGAGACCCAGTACTTC CASSLGTGLQETQYF
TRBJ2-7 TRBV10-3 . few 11 TGTGCCATCAGTGCGGGGTACGAGCAGTACTTC CAISAGYEQYF
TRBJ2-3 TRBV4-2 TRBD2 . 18 TGTGCCAGCAGCCAAGATGGGAGAGCGGGGGGGCAGACAGATACGCAGTATTTT CASSQDGRAGGQTDTQYF
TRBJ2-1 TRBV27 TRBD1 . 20 TGTGCCAGCAAAAAATTGAGAACAGGGGAACTCCTACTCGCCTACAATGAGCAGTTCTTC CASKKLRTGELLLAYNEQFF
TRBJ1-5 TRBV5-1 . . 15 TGCGCCAGCAGACTTTCGGGATATAGCAATCAGCCCCAGCATTTT CASRLSGYSNQPQHF
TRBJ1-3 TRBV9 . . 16 TGTGCCAGCAGCGTCCATGACAGGAGCTCTGGAAACACCATATATTTT CASSVHDRSSGNTIYF
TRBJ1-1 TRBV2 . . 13 TGTGCCAGCAGTGGTAGGGGCCAGACTGAAGCTTTCTTT CASSGRGQTEAFF
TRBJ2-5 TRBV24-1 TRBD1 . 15 TGTGCCACCAGTGATGTTACCGGGACAGCGGAGACCCAGTACTTC CATSDVTGTAETQYF
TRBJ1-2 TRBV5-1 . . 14 TGCGCCAGCAGCTTGGCCGAAGGCGGGACTGGCTACACCTTC CASSLAEGGTGYTF
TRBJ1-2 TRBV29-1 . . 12 TGCAGCGTCTTTAGAGAAATCTATGGCTACACCTTC CSVFREIYGYTF
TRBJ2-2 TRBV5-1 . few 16 TGCGCCAGCAGCCTGAATAGCGGTGCCCCGGCCGGGGAGCTGTTTTTT CASSLNSGAPAGELFF
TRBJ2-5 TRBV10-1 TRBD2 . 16 TGCGCCAGTTCAGCCGGGACTAGCGGGGAAGGGGAGACCCAGTACTTC CASSAGTSGEGETQYF
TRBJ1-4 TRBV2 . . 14 TGTGCCAGCAGCGAACAGGGTTATAAGGAAAAACTGTTTTTT CASSEQGYKEKLFF
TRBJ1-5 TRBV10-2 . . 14 TGCGCCAGCTCAGCGTCAGGGTACGATCAGCCCCAGCATTTT CASSASGYDQPQHF
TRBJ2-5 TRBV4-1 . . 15 TGCGCCAGCAGCCTATACCCCGGACAAGGAGGGGAGTGTTACTTC CASSLYPGQGGECYF
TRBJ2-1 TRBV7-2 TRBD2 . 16 TGTGCCAGCAGCTTAGGGTTGCGGGGGGGAGGCAATGAGCAGTTCTTC CASSLGLRGGGNEQFF
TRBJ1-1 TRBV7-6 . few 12 TGTGCCAGCAGCCCCATAGGGAGTGAAGCTTTCTTT CASSPIGSEAFF
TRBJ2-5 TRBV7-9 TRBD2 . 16 TGTGCCAGCAGCTTCCCGACTAGCGAGTTACAAGAGACCCAGTACTTC CASSFPTSELQETQYF
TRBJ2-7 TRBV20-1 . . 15 TGCAGTGCTAGTAATACCGGCGGTCAATCCTACGAGCAGTACTTC CSASNTGGQSYEQYF
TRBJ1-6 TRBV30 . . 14 TGTGCCGGAGTACAGGGCTCCTATAATTCACCCCTCCACTTT CAGVQGSYNSPLHF
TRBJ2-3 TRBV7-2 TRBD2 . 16 TGTGCCAGCAGCTACGGGACTAGCGGACTTACAGATACGCAGTATTTT CASSYGTSGLTDTQYF
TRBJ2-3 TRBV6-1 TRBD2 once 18 TGTGCCAGCAGTGGTCGACTAGCGGGGGGGCTTGGCACAGATACGCAGTATTTT CASSGRLAGGLGTDTQYF
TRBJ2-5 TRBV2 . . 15 TGTGCCAGCAGGGGCTGGGGACTTCCTCAAGAGACCCAGTACTTC CASRGWGLPQETQYF
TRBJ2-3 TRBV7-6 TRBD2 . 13 TGTGCCTGGTCGGGGGGGAGCACAGATACGCAGTATTTT CAWSGGSTDTQYF
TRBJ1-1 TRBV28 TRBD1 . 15 TGTGCCAGCAGTTTATTGGGTAAGGGGGCAACTGAAGCTTTCTTT CASSLLGKGATEAFF
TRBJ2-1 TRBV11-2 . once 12 TGTGCCAGCAGGGGGCCAGATTGGGAGCAGTTCTTC CASRGPDWEQFF
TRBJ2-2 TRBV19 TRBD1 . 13 TGTGCCAGTAGCTACAGGGGAACCGGGGAGCTGTTTTTT CASSYRGTGELFF
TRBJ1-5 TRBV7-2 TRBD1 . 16 TGTGCCAGCAGCTTAGAGCAGGGGGCAAGCAATCAGCCCCAGCATTTT CASSLEQGASNQPQHF
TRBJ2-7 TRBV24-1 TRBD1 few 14 TGTGCCACGTCTCAGGGACAGGGAGTTTACGAGCAGTACTTC CATSQGQGVYEQYF
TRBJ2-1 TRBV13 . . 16 TGTGCCAGCAGCCCAGTAGCATTAGGGGTGCTCAATGAGCAGTTCTTC CASSPVALGVLNEQFF